Below, 14 T cell receptor beta chains from the same sample are listed, as sequenced in a study of shared clonotypes between healthy human individuals (dated by TCRdb to 2018 to 2021). The method was the immunoSEQ multiplex PCR assay. As stored in TCRdb, this immuneACCESS dataset retains in-frame rearrangements with V and J assigned. A fraction of the clones does not appear; measured against another copy, unresolved V genes explain less than half of the discrepancy, and the remainder lacks a known reason. The sample records over 95,000 clones, about 67% of which are singletons. The ten largest clones add up to 20% to 25% of the sample. The sample comprised memory CD8+ T cells sorted from blood. The cell subset or site label, read with the paper, signifies: CD45RO+ cells pooled with CCR7-negative TemRA cells. Receptors were obtained from a woman in her thirties in good health.

The J gene is TRBJ2-2, the V gene TRBV28, with D tentatively TRBD2 (5 bases). The CDR3 contains 16 residues. The germline V gene encodes CDR1 MDHEN and CDR2 SYDVKM. Trimming shortened V by 4 bases and J by 8 bases, and 20 bases separated the two germline ends. The CDR3 spells CASSSFGGSGMGELFF. The CDR3 DNA is TGTGCCAGCAGTTCCTTTGGTGGGAGCGGAATGGGGGAGCTGTTTTTT.

The chain employs TRBV10-3 and TRBJ2-7, with TRBD1 matching over 10 bases. Germline CDR1 and CDR2: ENHRY and SYGVKD. The J segment lost 2 bases and the V segment lost 11 bases, leaving 6 bases of the junction unmatched. The CDR3 spans 13 residues. CDR3 DNA: TGTGCCCTTTCGACAGGGGGCACCTACGAGCAGTACTTC. This encodes CALSTGGTYEQYF.

This clone was found once. The J gene is TRBJ2-5, the V gene TRBV11-2; D possibly corresponds to TRBD2 (5 bases). Trimming stripped 1 base from V and 2 bases from J, with 8 bases between. Per the germline V gene, CDR1 is SGHAT and CDR2 is FQNNGV. The CDR3 contains 14 residues. Here the CDR3 reads CASSLVRGQETQYF. The DNA for the CDR3 is TGTGCCAGCAGCTTAGTACGGGGACAAGAGACCCAGTACTTC.

The V call is TRBV27, the J call TRBJ1-2; no definite D call. This CDR3 contains 14 residues. Germline CDR1 reads MNHEY; CDR2 reads SMNVEV (reference sequence). The V and J ends lost 1 base and 3 bases respectively, with 9 bases between them. CDR3 DNA sequence: TGTGCCAGCAGTTTATTGTCAGGTCACTATGGCTACACCTTC. It yields the protein CASSLLSGHYGYTF.

As for this clone: A far bigger clonotype differs at one base, so this is likely a read error. The chain is built from TRBV20-1 and TRBJ2-1, with D possibly being TRBD2 (5 bases). Germline lookup yields CDR1 DFQATT and CDR2 SNEGSKA (reference sequence). The V gene lost 4 bases and the J gene lost 10 bases, with 11 bases spanning the gap. The length of the CDR3 is 11 residues. CDR3 bases: TGCAGTGCTAAGGAGGATAGGGAGCAGTTCTTC. This sequence encodes CSAKEDREQFF.

This clone has a handful of counts. V gene TRBV28 combines with J gene TRBJ2-7, with 8 bases that match TRBD1. The germline gives CDR1 MDHEN, CDR2 SYDVKM. Trimming cost V 4 bases and J 1 base; bases outside gene matches: 3. The CDR3 loop spans 14 amino acids. The CDR3 nucleotides read TGTGCCAGCAGTTCACAGGGGGGTTCCTACGAGCAGTACTTC. Residues: CASSSQGGSYEQYF. The full variable domain, its missing parts supplied by reference TRBV28 and TRBJ2-7, is DVKVTQSSRYLVKRTGEKVFLECVQDMDHENMFWYRQDPGLGLRLIYFSYDVKMKEKGDIPEGYSVSREKKERFSLILESASTNQTSMYLCASSSQGGSYEQYFGPGTRLTVT.

The V call is TRBV28, the J call TRBJ1-1; 11 positions match TRBD1. The junction had 5 bases not matched to a gene; V was cut back by 5 bases and J by 3 bases. There are 15 residues in the CDR3. Germline values: CDR1 MDHEN, CDR2 SYDVKM. The CDR3 sequence is CASSLGQGADTEAFF. The CDR3 bases are TGTGCCAGCAGTCTTGGACAGGGGGCAGACACTGAAGCTTTCTTT.

The genes are TRBV4-2 and TRBJ2-2; TRBD2 matches 10 bases. Germline CDR1 is LGHNA and CDR2 is YNFKEQ. The CDR3 runs 18 residues. The junction had 8 bases not matched to a gene; V was cut back by 0 bases and J by 4 bases. The CDR3 here is CASSQDSLAGAGTGELFF. The CDR3 region has the DNA TGTGCCAGCAGCCAAGACAGCCTAGCGGGAGCGGGCACCGGGGAGCTGTTTTTT.

The chain uses TRBV19 and TRBJ2-7; D uncertain. CDR1 is LNHDA, CDR2 SQIVND, per germline (reference sequence). This CDR3 comprises 15 residues. V lost 3 bases to trimming and J lost 2 bases, with 14 bases between them. CDR3 in amino acids: CASSIWFGVAYEQYF. The CDR3 DNA sequence: TGTGCCAGTAGTATTTGGTTTGGGGTGGCCTACGAGCAGTACTTC.

This chain links TRBV15 with TRBJ2-5; 10 bases map to TRBD2. Judging by the DNA end, TRBJ2-7 fits better; the J call may be wrong. CDR1 and CDR2 (germline): LNHNV, YYDKDF (reference sequence). CDR3 length equals 16 residues. The CDR3 region has the DNA TGTGCCACCAGCATCCGGCTAGCGGGAGCCGACTACGAGCAGTACTTC. Its protein is CATSIRLAGADYEQYF.

V and J are TRBV20-1 and TRBJ1-2; D not certain. V was clipped by 8 bases and J by 0 bases, with 7 bases between them. CDR1 DFQATT and CDR2 SNEGSKA come from the germline V gene (reference sequence). This CDR3 comprises 11 residues. Here the CDR3 DNA reads TGCAGTCTTACCTCTAACTATGGCTACACCTTC. Its translation: CSLTSNYGYTF.

V is TRBV25-1 and J is TRBJ2-1; TRBD2 aligns across 10 bases. The CDR3 sequence is 15 residues long. Germline-derived CDR1 and CDR2 are MGHDK and SYGVNS. V trimming: 5 bases; J trimming: 1 base; junction bases outside the gene matches: 2. For the CDR3, the DNA is TGTGCCAGCAGTCTAGCGGGAGAATCCTACAATGAGCAGTTCTTC. It yields the protein CASSLAGESYNEQFF.

The rearrangement joins TRBV10-3 to TRBJ2-5; TRBD1 is a possible D gene (6 bases). The CDR3 runs to 14 residues. Germline CDR1 reads ENHRY; CDR2 reads SYGVKD. The V gene lost 3 bases and the J gene lost 3 bases, with 11 bases spanning the gap. This CDR3 is CAISDWTAKETQYF. DNA of the CDR3: TGTGCCATCAGTGATTGGACAGCGAAAGAGACCCAGTACTTC.

The chain joins TRBV19 to TRBJ2-1, with 12 bases fitting TRBD2. Germline CDR1 LNHDA, CDR2 SQIVND (reference sequence). The J segment lost 7 bases and the V segment lost 1 base, leaving 5 bases of the junction unmatched. The CDR3 loop spans 16 amino acids. The CDR3 protein is CASSIVTSGRRNEQFF. In DNA, the CDR3 is TGTGCCAGTAGTATAGTGACTAGCGGGAGAAGGAATGAGCAGTTCTTC.